The present entry profiles one TCR beta chain with its context. What it binds is not known. The data are from a study of graft-versus-host responses after intestinal transplantation. Whole-study context: Each of the recipients got a multivisceral, liver-intestinal, or isolated intestinal transplant.

General study findings and limits: Recipient-marrow GvH clones were detected, some having first appeared in ileum or blood.

Clones were sequenced by immunoSEQ multiplex PCR, and TCRdb holds only the in-frame ones, with some missing. The data contain tens of thousands of clones, around 96% of them singletons. The sample consisted of unstimulated CD8+ T cells sorted from spleen or lymph node cells, taken before intestinal transplant. This sequence was found in a human donor who received an intestinal transplant.

CDR3 nucleotide sequence: TGTGCCAGCAGTTCGGCGCTCAGCTCCTACAATGAGCAGTTCTTC. Its protein product is CASSSALSSYNEQFF. The V gene is TRBV27, the J gene TRBJ2-1; D is uncertain. The CDR3 length is 15 residues. V lost 4 bases and J lost 0, with 10 bases in between. Germline CDR1 is MNHEY and CDR2 is SMNVEV (reference sequence).